This TCR beta chain was profiled in a study of shared clonotypes between healthy human individuals. Study-wide context: Aged 18 to 49, the donors were a couple of women and a few men.

Germline CDR1 SEHNR, CDR2 FQNEAQ (reference sequence). Losses at the gene ends were 2 bases for V and 1 base for J; bases not matched to a gene: 2. There are 14 residues in the CDR3. Comment on this clone: Its target is not known.

Nashville, Tennessee was home to all donors, each a Caucasian adult. Points from the study as a whole: Around 4.7% of naive CD4 clonotypes were shared across a few donors. Generation probabilities of non-shared clonotypes were lower (relative to those shared by all four donors).

Using immunoSEQ multiplex PCR, the repertoire was profiled, and TCRdb retains in-frame clones only, with some absent. The sample includes 1,400,000 or so clones, approximately 98.5% of them seen just once. The sample taken for sequencing was naive CD4+ T cells sorted from blood. Subset: CD45RA+ positively selected. V gene TRBV7-9 combines with J gene TRBJ2-7, with TRBD1 identical over 7 bases. The receptor was derived from a man aged 30-40 years in good health. The CDR3 bases are TGTGCCAGCAGCTTAAAGGACAGGTCCTACGAGCAGTACTTC. Translating gives CASSLKDRSYEQYF.